The 30 T cell receptor beta chains below all came from one sample that was sequenced in a study of T cell responses to AZD1222 COVID-19 vaccine. Clones were sequenced by immunoSEQ multiplex PCR, and TCRdb holds only the in-frame ones, with some missing. The table records roughly 190,000 clones, 91% of them present only once. Sequencing was performed on peripheral blood, taken 28 days after the second AZD1222 dose. These receptors originate from an adult who received the AZD1222 COVID-19 vaccine.

The V call is TRBV10-2, the J call TRBJ2-7; D is uncertain. V shed 0 bases and J shed 4 bases, with 7 bases lying between them. CDR3 length: 13 amino acids. Germline loops: CDR1 WSHSY, CDR2 SAAADI. CDR3 in amino acids: CASSESEQYEQYF. The CDR3 bases are TGCGCCAGCAGTGAGTCGGAGCAGTACGAGCAGTACTTC.

The chain is built from TRBV9 and TRBJ1-3; D gene uncertain. There are 14 residues in the CDR3. Germline lookup yields CDR1 SGDLS and CDR2 YYNGEE. The V end was cut by 7 bases, the J end by 0 bases, with 11 bases between. The CDR3 nucleotides read TGTGCCAGCGGCCCCGGGTACTCTGGAAACACCATATATTTT. Protein sequence: CASGPGYSGNTIYF.

This chain uses TRBV27 with TRBJ2-2, with 11 bases identical to TRBD1. Germline V gives CDR1 MNHEY, CDR2 SMNVEV (reference sequence). V shed 6 bases, J shed 1 base, and the junction held 10 bases outside the gene matches. The CDR3 runs to 18 residues. CDR3 loop: CASRPGQGVKLNTGELFF. CDR3 sequence (DNA): TGTGCCAGCAGGCCGGGACAGGGGGTCAAACTGAACACCGGGGAGCTGTTTTTT.

V is TRBV7-2 and J is TRBJ1-1; the D gene is possibly TRBD1 (5 bases). The CDR3 covers 13 residues. CDR1 and CDR2 from the germline V gene are SGHTA and FQGNSA. V lost 4 bases and J 3 bases, leaving 9 bases between the germline ends. The CDR3 is CASSYEGYTEAFF. The CDR3 coding sequence is TGTGCCAGCAGCTACGAGGGGTACACTGAAGCTTTCTTT.

The rearrangement joins TRBV12-3 or TRBV12-4 to TRBJ1-5; D gene uncertain. Trimming left V 2 bases short and J 6 bases short, with 5 bases between. The CDR3 sequence is 12 residues long. DNA for the CDR3: TGTGCCAGCAGTTTACTAGCTCAGCCCCAGCATTTT. Translation: CASSLLAQPQHF.

The rearrangement links TRBV4-1 to TRBJ1-4, with D unclear. Trimming stripped 3 bases from V and 0 bases from J, with 11 bases between. This CDR3 has 16 residues. The germline CDR1 and CDR2 sequences are MGHRA and YSYEKL. The CDR3 reads CASSQIYQSTNEKLFF. In nucleotides, the CDR3 is TGCGCCAGCAGCCAGATCTACCAATCAACTAATGAAAAACTGTTTTTT.

The chain has TRBV5-1 and TRBJ2-3; D unresolved. V was clipped by 5 bases and J by 2 bases, with 3 bases between them. Germline V CDR1 and CDR2: SGHRS, YFSETQ. The CDR3 runs to 11 residues. The CDR3 sequence is CASRTTDTQYF. As DNA, the CDR3 is TGCGCCAGCAGGACCACAGATACGCAGTATTTT.

This clone appeared a few times. The rearrangement links TRBV12-3 or TRBV12-4 to TRBJ1-6, with TRBD1 identical over 9 bases. With 5 bases clipped from V and 11 bases from J, the junction kept 4 bases outside the gene matches. The CDR3 runs to 13 residues. Written as DNA, the CDR3 is TGTGCCAGCAGTATCGGACAGGGGACACCCCTCCACTTT. Translation: CASSIGQGTPLHF.

This chain links TRBV3-1 (or the pseudogene TRBV3-2) with TRBJ2-5; 10 bases line up with TRBD2. This CDR3 has 17 residues. V shed 0 bases and J 5 bases; nucleotides not matched to a gene: 9. Germline V lookup: CDR1 LGHDT, CDR2 YNNKEL (reference sequence). CDR3 sequence (DNA): TGTGCCAGCAGCCAAGATTGGGGATTTAGCGGGAGGGAGACCCAGTACTTC. It translates to CASSQDWGFSGRETQYF.

Comment on this clone: Within the sample, other DNA sequences also encode this same CDR3. The genes are TRBV6-5 and TRBJ2-7; 10 positions match TRBD2. The CDR3 contains 15 residues. Trimming removed 4 bases from V and 1 base from J; junction bases left unmatched: 4. Germline loops: CDR1 MNHEY, CDR2 SVGAGI. This CDR3 is CASSSWTSGSYEQYF. The CDR3 bases are TGTGCCAGCAGTTCCTGGACTAGCGGTTCCTACGAGCAGTACTTC.

The chain couples TRBV5-1 to TRBJ1-3, with D uncertain. Germline V lookup: CDR1 SGHRS, CDR2 YFSETQ. V lost 4 bases and J lost 0, with 11 bases in between. CDR3 length: 15 residues. The CDR3 coding sequence is TGCGCCAGCAGCGTGAACTGGGACTCTGGAAACACCATATATTTT. This sequence encodes CASSVNWDSGNTIYF.

This chain uses TRBV24-1 with TRBJ1-1, with D unclear. Trimming cost V 7 bases and J 1 base, with 12 bases left between them. The CDR3 runs to 14 residues. Germline CDR1 and CDR2: KGHDR and SFDVKD. The CDR3 region is CATRFRGRNTEAFF. The CDR3 DNA follows: TGTGCCACCAGGTTCCGGGGAAGGAACACTGAAGCTTTCTTT.

The rearrangement links TRBV7-2 to TRBJ2-7, with a tentative D call TRBD1 (6 bases). This CDR3 has 13 amino acids. In germline, CDR1 is SGHTA, CDR2 FQGNSA. V was cut by 5 bases and J by 4 bases, with 12 bases left in between. CDR3 loop: CASSLGHQYEQYF. In nucleotides, the CDR3 is TGTGCCAGCAGCCTGGGACACCAATACGAGCAGTACTTC. The full variable domain, in which reference TRBV7-2 and TRBJ2-7 provide the parts outside the CDR3, is GAGVSQSPSNKVTEKGKDVELRCDPISGHTALYWYRQSLGQGLEFLIYFQGNSAPDKSGLPSDRFSAERTGGSVSTLTIQRTQQEDSAVYLCASSLGHQYEQYFGPGTRLTVT.

The chain couples TRBV5-5 to TRBJ1-6; 7 bases align to TRBD1. The V gene end was trimmed by 4 bases and the J gene end by 5 bases; junction bases not matched to a gene: 6. Looked up from germline, CDR1 is SGHKS and CDR2 is YYEKEE (reference sequence). The CDR3 spans 15 residues. CDR3 in DNA: TGTGCCAGCAGCCGCCAACAGGGGAATAATTCACCCCTCCACTTT. This translates into CASSRQQGNNSPLHF.

The chain recombines TRBV24-1 with TRBJ2-7; 7 bases match TRBD1. CDR1 is KGHDR, CDR2 SFDVKD, per germline. This CDR3 is built from 13 residues. With V trimmed by 9 bases and J by 2 bases, 6 bases remained unmatched. The CDR3 DNA follows: TGTGCCACCGATCGGACAGGCACCTACGAGCAGTACTTC. It specifies CATDRTGTYEQYF.

This chain links TRBV7-9 with TRBJ2-7; D is possibly TRBD2 (5 bases). The ends were cut back, 3 bases at V and 3 bases at J, with 18 bases in the middle. This CDR3 comprises 16 residues. Germline V gene data show CDR1 as SEHNR and CDR2 as FQNEAQ (reference sequence). The CDR3 bases are TGTGCCAGCAGCTTGCCCTTGTCCGTCGGGGTCTACGAGCAGTACTTC. The encoded protein is CASSLPLSVGVYEQYF.

The rearrangement uses TRBV2 and TRBJ1-5, with TRBD1 as a possible D gene (6 bases). The CDR3 runs to 14 residues. Germline values: CDR1 SNHLY, CDR2 FYNNEI. Trimming stripped 7 bases from V and 3 bases from J, with 13 bases between. The CDR3 DNA sequence: TGTGCCAGCACGGCAGACAGGTACAATCAGCCCCAGCATTTT. It yields the protein CASTADRYNQPQHF.

The chain uses TRBV21-1 and TRBJ1-1. TRBV21-1 is a known pseudogene. The CDR3 spans 10 residues. CDR3 sequence reads: CATSRREAFF. Here the CDR3 DNA reads TGTGCCACCTCTAGAAGAGAAGCTTTCTTT.

The chain recombines TRBV11-2 with TRBJ1-1; D is undetermined. Germline V CDR1 and CDR2: SGHAT, FQNNGV. The V gene lost 2 bases and the J gene lost 5 bases, with 12 bases spanning the gap. The length of the CDR3 is 14 residues. CDR3 in DNA: TGTGCCAGCAGCTTATCGGACGGAGGAACTGAAGCTTTCTTT. It yields the protein CASSLSDGGTEAFF.

The V call is TRBV7-9, the J call TRBJ1-5; 7 bases line up with TRBD1. This CDR3 region has 16 residues. Trimming removed 5 bases from V and 0 bases from J; junction bases left unmatched: 7. CDR1 is SEHNR, CDR2 FQNEAQ, per germline (reference sequence). The CDR3 DNA reads as TGTGCCAGCAGCCCTGGGACAGCCGATAGCAATCAGCCCCAGCATTTT. This sequence encodes CASSPGTADSNQPQHF. Drawing the rest from reference TRBV7-9 and TRBJ1-5, the complete variable domain is DTGVSQNPRHKITKRGQNVTFRCDPISEHNRLYWYRQTLGQGPEFLTYFQNEAQLEKSRLLSDRFSAERPKGSFSTLEIQRTEQGDSAMYLCASSPGTADSNQPQHFGDGTRLSIL.

This sequence joins TRBV4-1 and TRBJ1-6, with D possibly being TRBD1 (5 bases). The V gene lost 4 bases and the J gene lost 6 bases, with 13 bases spanning the gap. The CDR3 has 15 amino acids. The germline V gene encodes CDR1 MGHRA and CDR2 YSYEKL. CDR3 nucleotides: TGCGCCAGCAGCCCCGGCGACAGTGCTAATTCACCCCTCCACTTT. Translation: CASSPGDSANSPLHF.

V and J are TRBV2 and TRBJ1-4; D is unresolved. CDR1 and CDR2 (germline): SNHLY, FYNNEI. Trimming shortened V by 1 base and J by 7 bases, and 10 bases separated the two germline ends. The CDR3 runs 14 residues. The CDR3: CASSEEGSGEKLFF. CDR3 in DNA: TGTGCCAGCAGTGAAGAGGGATCCGGTGAAAAACTGTTTTTT.

This clone was detected once. The chain joins TRBV2 to TRBJ1-3, with D perhaps matching TRBD1 (5 bases). This CDR3 spans 16 amino acids. Germline V gives CDR1 SNHLY, CDR2 FYNNEI. V was trimmed by 4 bases and J by 4 bases, leaving 17 bases between them. DNA of the CDR3: TGTGCCAGCAGTGTGGGGCGGACTCTAAAGGGAAACACCATATATTTT. This gives the protein CASSVGRTLKGNTIYF.

The rearrangement links TRBV2 to TRBJ1-2; D uncertain. Germline CDR1 SNHLY, CDR2 FYNNEI. CDR3 length equals 12 residues. The germline V and J ends were trimmed by 8 bases and 7 bases, with 14 bases remaining between them. The CDR3 bases are TGTGCCAGCGGGTCCGTTCGTGGTGGCTACACCTTC. As protein: CASGSVRGGYTF.

The chain couples TRBV14 to TRBJ1-1, with TRBD1 identical over 10 bases. Germline lookup yields CDR1 SGHDN and CDR2 FVKESK. V was pared by 1 base and J by 1 base, with 6 bases of the junction left unmatched. This CDR3 has 17 amino acids. The CDR3 region is CASSQGWTGGRNTEAFF. The CDR3 DNA reads TGTGCCAGCAGCCAAGGTTGGACAGGGGGTCGGAACACTGAAGCTTTCTTT.

V is TRBV10-2 and J is TRBJ1-3; unclear D gene. CDR3 length equals 15 residues. From germline, CDR1 is WSHSY and CDR2 SAAADI. V lost 3 bases and J 2 bases, leaving 11 bases between the germline ends. This CDR3 is CASSDRPTPGNTIYF. The CDR3 DNA reads as TGCGCCAGCAGTGACAGACCAACCCCTGGAAACACCATATATTTT.

The V gene is TRBV18, the J gene TRBJ1-5; 8 bases fit TRBD1. The germline V gene encodes CDR1 KGHSH and CDR2 LQKENI. The CDR3 length is 13 residues. Losses at the gene ends were 6 bases for V and 4 bases for J; bases not matched to a gene: 2. Here the CDR3 DNA reads TGTGCCAGCTCTAGGACAGGGAATCAGCCCCAGCATTTT. This encodes CASSRTGNQPQHF.

The rearrangement uses TRBV5-4 and TRBJ2-2, with D tentatively TRBD1 or TRBD2 (5 bases each). V lost 2 bases and J 2 bases, leaving 13 bases between the germline ends. The CDR3 runs to 16 residues. The germline CDR1 and CDR2 sequences are SGHNT and YYREEE (reference sequence). CDR3 DNA: TGTGCCAGCAGCTTAGGAGGAGACAGTAACACCGGGGAGCTGTTTTTT. Its translation: CASSLGGDSNTGELFF.

V gene TRBV3-1 (or the pseudogene TRBV3-2) combines with J gene TRBJ2-2; D is possibly TRBD1 or TRBD2 (6 bases each). The CDR3 runs to 13 residues. Trimming took off 2 bases at V and 9 bases at J, with 10 bases between the two ends. Germline values: CDR1 LGHDT, CDR2 YNNKEL (reference sequence). Here the CDR3 DNA reads TGTGCCAGCAGCCAAATCGGGGGCCGGGAGCTGTTTTTT. Translated: CASSQIGGRELFF.

This sequence joins TRBV12-5 and TRBJ2-1; TRBD2 might be the D (6 bases). The CDR3 loop spans 16 amino acids. Per the germline V gene, CDR1 is LGHNT and CDR2 is FRNRAP. V gave up 2 bases and J gave up 7 bases, with 18 bases separating them. CDR3 nucleotides: TGTGCTAGTGGTTTGCCTGACTTCGGGGCGGGGAATGAGCAGTTCTTC. As protein: CASGLPDFGAGNEQFF.